A selection of T cell receptor beta chains follows, all from one sample in a study of blood T cell repertoires in COVID-19. Produced via immunoSEQ multiplex PCR; TCRdb's table is partial and in-frame only. The sample records hundreds of thousands of clones, about nine tenths being singletons. The source material was PBMCs or T cells enriched from blood (not recorded which). The source is a young woman who had recovered from COVID-19. CDR3s include the opening cysteine and the closing phenylalanine or tryptophan. A D gene is named only where the DNA matches it firmly. Size is omitted from some rows. Given values are once, few, many or a class for expanded clones.

len: 14; abundance: once; d_gene: TRBD2; v_gene: TRBV11-1; j_gene: TRBJ2-1; CDR3aa: CASSSLGRDGSQFF; CDR3nt: TGTGCCAGCAGTTCGCTGGGGAGGGATGGTAGCCAGTTCTTC
len: 16; abundance: once; d_gene: TRBD1; v_gene: TRBV15; j_gene: TRBJ1-5; CDR3aa: CATSRVDRGVFQPQHF; CDR3nt: TGTGCCACCAGCAGAGTTGACAGGGGTGTGTTTCAGCCCCAGCATTTT
len: 15; abundance: NA; d_gene: TRBD2; v_gene: TRBV5-1; j_gene: TRBJ2-1; CDR3aa: CASSARTSGSGEQFF; CDR3nt: TGCGCCAGCAGCGCACGGACTAGCGGGAGTGGGGAGCAGTTCTTC
len: 14; abundance: NA; d_gene: NA; v_gene: TRBV29-1; j_gene: TRBJ1-2; CDR3aa: CSVEDRGSRYGYTF; CDR3nt: TGCAGCGTTGAAGACCGAGGATCTCGGTATGGCTACACCTTC
len: 11; abundance: NA; d_gene: NA; v_gene: TRBV11-2; j_gene: TRBJ2-1; CDR3aa: CASSLKNEQFF; CDR3nt: TGTGCCAGCAGCCTAAAGAATGAGCAGTTCTTC
len: 15; abundance: NA; d_gene: NA; v_gene: TRBV9; j_gene: TRBJ2-7; CDR3aa: CASSVAGMLGYEQYF; CDR3nt: TGTGCCAGCAGCGTAGCGGGAATGTTGGGATACGAGCAGTACTTC
len: 16; abundance: NA; d_gene: TRBD1; v_gene: TRBV9; j_gene: TRBJ2-3; CDR3aa: CASTKTGTGDTDTQYF; CDR3nt: TGTGCCAGCACCAAAACCGGGACAGGGGACACAGATACGCAGTATTTT
len: 13; abundance: NA; d_gene: TRBD1; v_gene: TRBV7-3; j_gene: TRBJ1-2; CDR3aa: CASSVGQGDGYTF; CDR3nt: TGTGCCAGCAGCGTGGGACAGGGGGATGGCTACACCTTC
len: 11; abundance: NA; d_gene: NA; v_gene: TRBV20-1; j_gene: TRBJ2-5; CDR3aa: CSAPPRETQYF; CDR3nt: TGCAGTGCTCCCCCTCGGGAGACCCAGTACTTC
len: 12; abundance: NA; d_gene: TRBD1; v_gene: TRBV19; j_gene: TRBJ1-1; CDR3aa: CASRTQGGEAFF; CDR3nt: TGTGCCAGTAGGACACAGGGGGGTGAAGCTTTCTTT
len: 14; abundance: NA; d_gene: NA; v_gene: TRBV4-3; j_gene: TRBJ2-2; CDR3aa: CASSQDYRPPGLFF; CDR3nt: TGCGCCAGCAGCCAAGATTATAGGCCCCCGGGGCTGTTTTTT
len: 14; abundance: NA; d_gene: NA; v_gene: TRBV2; j_gene: TRBJ2-2; CDR3aa: CASSVQGNTGELFF; CDR3nt: TGTGCCAGCTCAGTACAGGGGAACACCGGGGAGCTGTTTTTT
len: 15; abundance: NA; d_gene: NA; v_gene: TRBV19; j_gene: TRBJ1-2; CDR3aa: CASIPKSTAGYGYTF; CDR3nt: TGTGCCAGTATCCCCAAATCGACTGCGGGCTATGGCTACACCTTC
len: 14; abundance: NA; d_gene: NA; v_gene: TRBV28; j_gene: TRBJ1-6; CDR3aa: CASSFGGRSTPLHF; CDR3nt: TGTGCCAGCAGTTTCGGGGGGCGCTCCACACCCCTCCACTTT
len: 13; abundance: NA; d_gene: NA; v_gene: TRBV3-1/TRBV3-2; j_gene: TRBJ1-2; CDR3aa: CASSPEQGYGYTF; CDR3nt: TGTGCCAGCAGCCCGGAACAGGGCTATGGCTACACCTTC
len: 14; abundance: NA; d_gene: NA; v_gene: TRBV12-5; j_gene: TRBJ1-2; CDR3aa: CASGLITVGDSLAF; CDR3nt: TGTGCTAGTGGTTTAATCACGGTCGGGGACTCCCTGGCCTTC
len: 14; abundance: NA; d_gene: TRBD1; v_gene: TRBV6-5; j_gene: TRBJ1-1; CDR3aa: CASSWGDRGTEAFF; CDR3nt: TGTGCCAGCAGTTGGGGGGACAGGGGCACTGAAGCTTTCTTT
len: 14; abundance: NA; d_gene: NA; v_gene: TRBV7-8; j_gene: TRBJ2-7; CDR3aa: CASREEGQFYEQYF; CDR3nt: TGTGCCAGCAGGGAGGAGGGGCAGTTCTACGAGCAGTACTTC
len: 15; abundance: NA; d_gene: TRBD1; v_gene: TRBV6-6; j_gene: TRBJ1-1; CDR3aa: CASIHRDRANTEAFF; CDR3nt: TGTGCCAGCATTCATCGGGACAGGGCGAACACTGAAGCTTTCTTT
len: 14; abundance: NA; d_gene: NA; v_gene: TRBV9; j_gene: TRBJ1-1; CDR3aa: CASSVVPENTEAFF; CDR3nt: TGTGCCAGCAGCGTAGTGCCAGAGAACACTGAAGCTTTCTTT
len: 13; abundance: NA; d_gene: TRBD1; v_gene: TRBV7-8; j_gene: TRBJ2-7; CDR3aa: CASSSRTGTGQYF; CDR3nt: TGTGCCAGCAGCTCTAGGACAGGGACAGGGCAGTACTTC
len: 14; abundance: once; d_gene: TRBD1; v_gene: TRBV15; j_gene: TRBJ1-1; CDR3aa: CATGTGISDTEAFF; CDR3nt: TGTGCCACCGGGACAGGGATTTCAGACACTGAAGCTTTCTTT
len: 16; abundance: NA; d_gene: TRBD2; v_gene: TRBV4-3; j_gene: TRBJ2-2; CDR3aa: CASSHTSGANTGELFF; CDR3nt: TGCGCCAGCAGCCACACTAGCGGGGCGAACACCGGGGAGCTGTTTTTT
len: 15; abundance: once; d_gene: NA; v_gene: TRBV7-9; j_gene: TRBJ2-1; CDR3aa: CASSFLLDVAGKQFF; CDR3nt: TGTGCCAGCAGCTTTTTGCTAGACGTGGCGGGGAAGCAGTTCTTC
len: 15; abundance: NA; d_gene: TRBD1; v_gene: TRBV18; j_gene: TRBJ2-1; CDR3aa: CASTGTGHYYNEQFF; CDR3nt: TGTGCCAGCACAGGGACAGGCCATTACTACAATGAGCAGTTCTTC
len: 12; abundance: NA; d_gene: NA; v_gene: TRBV7-6; j_gene: TRBJ2-1; CDR3aa: CASSFPGFEQFF; CDR3nt: TGTGCCAGCAGCTTCCCCGGGTTTGAGCAGTTCTTC
len: 14; abundance: NA; d_gene: TRBD1; v_gene: TRBV11-2; j_gene: TRBJ1-2; CDR3aa: CASSSELDRAGYTF; CDR3nt: TGTGCCAGCAGCTCCGAACTAGACAGGGCTGGCTACACCTTC
len: 14; abundance: NA; d_gene: TRBD1; v_gene: TRBV27; j_gene: TRBJ2-1; CDR3aa: CAGEPGQPYNEQFF; CDR3nt: TGTGCCGGGGAACCGGGACAGCCGTACAATGAGCAGTTCTTC
len: 17; abundance: NA; d_gene: NA; v_gene: TRBV21-1; j_gene: TRBJ1-3; CDR3aa: CASSSSNGGDSGNTIYF; CDR3nt: TGTGCCAGCAGTTCCTCTAACGGCGGGGACTCTGGAAACACCATATATTTT
len: 15; abundance: NA; d_gene: TRBD1; v_gene: TRBV19; j_gene: TRBJ2-7; CDR3aa: CASSLGRDRGREQYF; CDR3nt: TGTGCCAGTAGCTTGGGCCGGGACAGGGGGCGCGAGCAGTACTTC
len: 15; abundance: NA; d_gene: NA; v_gene: TRBV2; j_gene: TRBJ1-3; CDR3aa: CASSEKRGFGNTIYF; CDR3nt: TGTGCCAGCAGTGAAAAGCGGGGGTTCGGAAACACCATATATTTT
len: 15; abundance: NA; d_gene: NA; v_gene: TRBV7-9; j_gene: TRBJ2-2; CDR3aa: CASSLFSPNTGELFF; CDR3nt: TGTGCCAGCAGCTTATTTAGCCCCAACACCGGGGAGCTGTTTTTT
len: 15; abundance: NA; d_gene: NA; v_gene: TRBV5-8; j_gene: TRBJ1-6; CDR3aa: CASSRTGLIGSPLHF; CDR3nt: TGTGCCAGCAGCCGAACAGGGTTGATTGGTTCACCCCTCCACTTT
len: 18; abundance: NA; d_gene: NA; v_gene: TRBV9; j_gene: TRBJ1-1; CDR3aa: CASSVAPRQSRRNTEAFF; CDR3nt: TGTGCCAGCAGCGTAGCCCCCCGACAGTCCCGGCGTAACACTGAAGCTTTCTTT
len: 14; abundance: NA; d_gene: TRBD1; v_gene: TRBV7-6; j_gene: TRBJ2-1; CDR3aa: CASSPRGQGREQFF; CDR3nt: TGTGCCAGCAGCCCCAGGGGACAGGGTCGCGAGCAGTTCTTC
len: 16; abundance: NA; d_gene: NA; v_gene: TRBV4-3; j_gene: TRBJ2-1; CDR3aa: CASSQDSEAIDNEQFF; CDR3nt: TGCGCCAGCAGCCAAGACAGTGAGGCGATCGACAATGAGCAGTTCTTC
len: 16; abundance: once; d_gene: TRBD1; v_gene: TRBV10-3; j_gene: TRBJ1-3; CDR3aa: CAMGTVPRGTGNTIYF; CDR3nt: TGTGCCATGGGGACAGTTCCCCGGGGGACGGGAAACACCATATATTTT
len: 13; abundance: NA; d_gene: NA; v_gene: TRBV3-1/TRBV3-2; j_gene: TRBJ1-2; CDR3aa: CASSLTRNYGYTF; CDR3nt: TGTGCCAGCAGCTTGACACGGAACTATGGCTACACCTTC
len: 16; abundance: NA; d_gene: TRBD1; v_gene: TRBV7-8; j_gene: TRBJ1-1; CDR3aa: CASSLKGALMNTEAFF; CDR3nt: TGTGCCAGCAGCTTAAAGGGGGCCCTTATGAACACTGAAGCTTTCTTT
len: 16; abundance: NA; d_gene: NA; v_gene: TRBV7-2; j_gene: TRBJ2-7; CDR3aa: CASSLARGGVIYEQYF; CDR3nt: TGTGCCAGCAGCTTAGCGCGTGGCGGGGTGATCTACGAGCAGTACTTC
len: 15; abundance: NA; d_gene: TRBD1; v_gene: TRBV2; j_gene: TRBJ2-5; CDR3aa: CASTPNGGQEETQYF; CDR3nt: TGTGCCAGCACTCCGAACGGGGGACAGGAAGAGACCCAGTACTTC
len: 16; abundance: NA; d_gene: TRBD1; v_gene: TRBV19; j_gene: TRBJ2-1; CDR3aa: CASSRTGPSSYNEQFF; CDR3nt: TGTGCCAGTAGCCGGACAGGGCCGAGCTCCTACAATGAGCAGTTCTTC
len: 13; abundance: once; d_gene: TRBD1; v_gene: TRBV12-3/TRBV12-4; j_gene: TRBJ1-2; CDR3aa: CASSYRGSDGYTF; CDR3nt: TGTGCCAGCAGTTACAGGGGTTCGGATGGCTACACCTTC
len: 18; abundance: NA; d_gene: TRBD2; v_gene: TRBV19; j_gene: TRBJ2-3; CDR3aa: CASSTGTSGFLSTDTQYF; CDR3nt: TGTGCCAGTAGTACCGGGACTAGCGGGTTCTTGAGCACAGATACGCAGTATTTT
len: 20; abundance: NA; d_gene: TRBD1; v_gene: TRBV4-3; j_gene: TRBJ1-4; CDR3aa: CASSQDPGGLDRRANEKLFF; CDR3nt: TGCGCCAGCAGCCAAGATCCAGGGGGACTAGACAGGAGGGCTAATGAAAAACTGTTTTTT
len: 14; abundance: NA; d_gene: NA; v_gene: TRBV6-2/TRBV6-3; j_gene: TRBJ2-1; CDR3aa: CASSYTGHGNEQFF; CDR3nt: TGTGCCAGCAGTTACACCGGACACGGCAATGAGCAGTTCTTC
len: 15; abundance: NA; d_gene: NA; v_gene: TRBV5-6; j_gene: TRBJ1-6; CDR3aa: CASSSRELSHSPLHF; CDR3nt: TGTGCCAGCAGCTCGAGGGAGTTATCGCATTCACCCCTCCACTTT
len: 15; abundance: NA; d_gene: TRBD1; v_gene: TRBV27; j_gene: TRBJ1-2; CDR3aa: CASSRKIDRAEGYTF; CDR3nt: TGTGCCAGCAGCCGGAAGATCGACAGGGCGGAAGGCTACACCTTC
len: 17; abundance: NA; d_gene: NA; v_gene: TRBV28; j_gene: TRBJ1-2; CDR3aa: CASSFVYPSPGVRGYTF; CDR3nt: TGTGCCAGCAGTTTCGTCTACCCCTCCCCCGGGGTAAGAGGCTACACCTTC
len: 12; abundance: NA; d_gene: NA; v_gene: TRBV7-9; j_gene: TRBJ1-2; CDR3aa: CASSLTEMGYTF; CDR3nt: TGTGCCAGCAGTTTGACAGAAATGGGCTACACCTTC
len: 16; abundance: NA; d_gene: NA; v_gene: TRBV6-6; j_gene: TRBJ1-3; CDR3aa: CASSWGGRPTGNTIYF; CDR3nt: TGTGCCAGCTCTTGGGGCGGACGTCCAACTGGAAACACCATATATTTT
len: 18; abundance: NA; d_gene: TRBD2; v_gene: TRBV11-3; j_gene: TRBJ2-3; CDR3aa: CASSLGWASGGLTDTQYF; CDR3nt: TGTGCCAGCAGCTTAGGATGGGCTAGCGGGGGACTCACAGATACGCAGTATTTT
len: 16; abundance: once; d_gene: TRBD1; v_gene: TRBV28; j_gene: TRBJ2-3; CDR3aa: CASYSSRTGRTDTQYF; CDR3nt: TGTGCCAGCTACTCCTCCCGGACAGGAAGAACAGATACGCAGTATTTT
len: 14; abundance: NA; d_gene: TRBD2; v_gene: TRBV5-1; j_gene: TRBJ2-7; CDR3aa: CASSLLSGRDEQYF; CDR3nt: TGCGCCAGCAGCTTATTGAGCGGGAGAGACGAGCAGTACTTC